Listed below are T cell receptor beta chains from one sample, sequenced in a study of T cell repertoires in cytomegalovirus infection. TCRdb processed the reads anew with MiXCR; each CDR3 protein has one entry. The profile shows around 770,000 distinct CDR3 sequences, almost 30% of them singletons. Their target antigens are unknown. The source was cultured CD8+ T cells from PBMCs, collected from culture after CMV antigen stimulation. The origin of the receptors is a human donor in good health (CMV status not recorded). Some clones in this sample may be carry-over from other donors' samples. CDR3s leave out the opening cysteine and the closing phenylalanine or tryptophan. Each record gives: V gene, CDR3 protein.

>TRBV27
ASSLEGTGPQTYGYT
>TRBV14
ASSQAGVYNEQF
>TRBV7-9
ASSSSGDNQPQH
>TRBV20-1
SARGLAGGDEQY
>TRBV24-1
AISSARDTQY
>TRBV4-3
ASSQDSSGDAWAHEQF
>TRBV7-9
ASSHPTQTDSYNEQF
>TRBV7-9
ASEGVWNTEAF
>TRBV12-5
ASGPGQAITDTQY
>TRBV28
ASSLMGPGSPLH
>TRBV20-1
SARAGTGGYEQY
>TRBV10-3
AISERGQGENEQF
>TRBV2
ASRRVGTTDTGELF